Given below is one T cell receptor (beta chain) in context. V was shortened by 6 bases and J by 4 bases, with 15 bases between the two germline ends. The CDR3 spans 14 residues. Per the germline V gene, CDR1 is LGHNA and CDR2 is YSLEER. In the study's own analysis: Amplified reference gene primers provided the basis for estimating nucleated cell counts. Clones were read by immunoSEQ multiplex PCR, and TCRdb kept only the in-frame ones, dropping some. The V and J calls and clone size come from that table; D and trimming were worked out from the DNA. Altogether about 150,000 clones are present, approximately 80% being singletons, with the ten largest covering about 9.2%. Symptom resolution, clearance, or two negative PCRs marked donors in Cohort 3 as recovered. The data are from a study of blood T cell repertoires in COVID-19. Across the study: Sites across the United States, Italy and Spain contributed samples from acute and convalescent COVID-19.

The rearrangement links TRBV4-3 to TRBJ1-2; D is unclear. Specimen: PBMCs or T cells enriched from blood (not recorded which). The TCR sequence derives from a man aged 50 to 59 who had recovered from COVID-19. CDR3 in amino acids: CASSLDRERYGYTF. DNA of the CDR3: TGCGCCAGCAGTCTCGACCGGGAGCGCTATGGCTACACCTTC.